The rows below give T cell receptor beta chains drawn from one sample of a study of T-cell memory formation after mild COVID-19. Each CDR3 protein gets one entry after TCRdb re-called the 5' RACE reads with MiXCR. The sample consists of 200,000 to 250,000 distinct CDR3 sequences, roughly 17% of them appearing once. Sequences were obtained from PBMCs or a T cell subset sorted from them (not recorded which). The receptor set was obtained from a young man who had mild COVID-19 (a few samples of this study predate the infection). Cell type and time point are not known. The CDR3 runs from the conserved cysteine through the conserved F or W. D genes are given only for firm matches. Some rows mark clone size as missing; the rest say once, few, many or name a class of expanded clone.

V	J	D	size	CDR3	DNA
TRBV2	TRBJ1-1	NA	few	CASWSMNTEAFF	TGTGCCAGCTGGTCGATGAACACTGAAGCTTTCTTT
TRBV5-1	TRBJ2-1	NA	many	CASSLGAGKSNEQFF	TGCGCCAGCAGCTTGGGGGCAGGAAAGTCCAATGAGCAGTTCTTC
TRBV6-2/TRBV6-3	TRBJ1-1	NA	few	CASRRRYTEAFF	TGTGCCAGCAGGCGACGGTACACTGAAGCTTTCTTT
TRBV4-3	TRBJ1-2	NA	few	CASSQGTPSGYTF	TGCGCCAGCAGCCAAGGGACACCCTCTGGCTACACCTTC
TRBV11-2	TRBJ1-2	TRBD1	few	CASSPDRTIYGYTF	TGTGCCAGCAGTCCGGACAGGACCATCTATGGCTACACCTTC
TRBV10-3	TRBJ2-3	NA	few	CAISESHTQYF	TGTGCCATCAGTGAGTCCCATACGCAGTATTTT
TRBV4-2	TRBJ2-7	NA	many	CASSQDLRTGGQYYEQYF	TGTGCCAGCAGCCAAGATCTTCGGACGGGGGGCCAGTACTACGAGCAGTACTTC
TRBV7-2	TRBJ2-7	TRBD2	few	CASSTGLAGVGYEQYF	TGTGCCAGCAGCACCGGACTAGCGGGGGTTGGTTACGAGCAGTACTTC
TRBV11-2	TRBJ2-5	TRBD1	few	CASSLGQGKTQYF	TGTGCCAGCAGCTTAGGACAGGGCAAGACCCAGTACTTC
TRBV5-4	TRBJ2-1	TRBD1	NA	CASSRVAGQGSNEQFF	TGTGCCAGCAGTCGGGTTGCGGGACAGGGTAGCAATGAGCAGTTCTTC
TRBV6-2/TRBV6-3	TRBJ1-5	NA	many	CASSRDINYSNQPQHF	TGTGCCAGCAGTCGGGACATCAACTATAGCAATCAGCCCCAGCATTTT
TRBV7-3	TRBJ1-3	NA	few	CASSLGGRGSGNTIYF	TGTGCCAGCAGCTTAGGAGGGCGGGGCTCTGGAAACACCATATATTTT
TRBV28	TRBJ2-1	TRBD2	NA	CASSLSSGAGNEQFF	TGTGCCAGCAGTTTATCTAGCGGGGCGGGTAATGAGCAGTTCTTC
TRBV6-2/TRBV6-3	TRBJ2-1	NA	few	CASSLWGGEQFF	TGTGCCAGCAGTTTGTGGGGCGGTGAGCAGTTCTTC
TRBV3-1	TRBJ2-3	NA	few	CASSHRAADTQYF	TGTGCCAGCAGCCACAGGGCGGCAGATACGCAGTATTTT
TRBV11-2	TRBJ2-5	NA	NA	CASSLEDSQETQYF	TGTGCCAGCAGCTTAGAGGACAGTCAAGAGACCCAGTACTTC
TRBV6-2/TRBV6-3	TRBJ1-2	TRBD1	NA	CATSTSTGNYGYTF	TGTGCCACCTCAACCTCGACAGGGAACTATGGCTACACCTTC
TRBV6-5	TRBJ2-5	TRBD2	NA	CASSSLAGGKETQYF	TGTGCCAGCAGCTCATTAGCGGGGGGTAAAGAGACCCAGTACTTC
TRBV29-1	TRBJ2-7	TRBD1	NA	CSVAGTVYEQYF	TGCAGCGTCGCCGGGACAGTATACGAGCAGTACTTC
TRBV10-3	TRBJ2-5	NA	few	CAISSAGRQETQYF	TGTGCCATCAGTTCCGCGGGGAGACAAGAGACCCAGTACTTC
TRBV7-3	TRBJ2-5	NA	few	CASSLGPWETQYF	TGTGCCAGCAGCTTGGGCCCGTGGGAGACCCAGTACTTC
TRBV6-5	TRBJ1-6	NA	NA	CASSRSGGLSPLHF	TGTGCCAGCAGCCGTTCGGGGGGGCTTTCACCCCTCCACTTT
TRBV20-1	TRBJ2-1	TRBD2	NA	CSARAGANEQFF	TGCAGTGCCCGAGCGGGGGCGAATGAGCAGTTCTTC
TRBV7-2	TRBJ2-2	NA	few	CASKIRNTGELFF	TGTGCCAGCAAAATCCGGAACACCGGGGAGCTGTTTTTT